This T cell receptor (beta chain) comes out of a study of CD8+ T cells in alopecia areata. The wider study: Treated patients were dosed with oral tofacitinib, taking 5 to 10 mg twice daily.

J lost 7 bases, V lost 6 bases, and 6 bases had no gene match. Germline CDR1 reads SNHLY; CDR2 reads FYNNEI. The CDR3 is 14 residues long. Whole-study results and caveats: Higher clonality was seen in lesional scalp than in normal scalp, especially in alopecia totalis/universalis.

Following extraction, RNA underwent reverse transcription to cDNA, which served as the sequencing template. Clones were sequenced by immunoSEQ multiplex PCR, and TCRdb holds only the in-frame ones, with some missing. Of some 170,000 clones in the sample, approximately 70% are singletons; the top ten hold approximately 10%. Note on this clone: Its matching antigen is unknown.

It was from alopecia areata patients that lesional scalp punch biopsies and peripheral blood were collected. This specimen was CD8+ T cells sorted from blood, taken at week 0. The chain couples TRBV2 to TRBJ2-1, with 10 bases fitting TRBD1. This sequence originates from a human donor with alopecia areata. The CDR3 loop reads CASRSGTGENEQFF. CDR3 in DNA: TGTGCCAGCAGATCCGGGACAGGGGAAAATGAGCAGTTCTTC.